This T cell receptor beta chain was captured in a study of response to subunit inactivated influenza vaccine. Whole-study findings and limits: Seasonal influenza vaccination, on each occasion, was suggested by the authors to recruit few new T cells.

MiXCR, applied by TCRdb to the RT-PCR reads, yields one record per CDR3 protein. In the table there are approximately 290,000 distinct CDR3 sequences, about 20% of which are singletons. As for this clonotype: Its matching antigen is unknown.

The trim removed 5 bases at V and 8 bases at J, leaving 11 bases unmatched. Germline CDR1 is SGHRS and CDR2 is YFSETQ. CDR3 length equals 15 residues. This chain links TRBV5-1 with TRBJ2-1; 9 bases are shared with TRBD2. Material: PBMCs from blood, obtained less than 22 months after vaccination. This TCR came from a man between 50 and 75 years old who received an inactivated influenza vaccine. The CDR3 protein is CASRISGRTSDEQFF. The CDR3 DNA is TGCGCCAGCAGGATTAGCGGGAGAACGTCGGATGAGCAGTTCTTC.